This entry lists 27 T cell receptor beta chains sequenced from one sample in a study of metastatic and nonmetastatic thyroid tumors. TCRdb re-processed the PCR reads through MiXCR. This table has tens of thousands of clones, about 32% appearing once. No treatment of any kind had been given to any patient before thyroid surgery. Sequenced material: tumor tissue. All receptors come from a female donor with papillary thyroid cancer or a benign thyroid nodule (not recorded which). Some clones in this sample may be carry-over from other donors' samples.

J is TRBJ2-3 and V is TRBV27; TRBD2 matches 11 bases. Looked up from germline, CDR1 is MNHEY and CDR2 is SMNVEV (reference sequence). The CDR3 runs 14 residues. Trimming took 6 bases from V and 7 from J; bases not matched to a gene: 6. CDR3 sequence reads: CASRLAGDGNTQYF. CDR3 in DNA: TGTGCCAGCAGACTAGCGGGAGATGGAAATACGCAGTATTTT.

This sequence joins TRBV6-6 and TRBJ2-5; weak D call: TRBD1 (6 bases). V dropped 2 bases and J dropped 5 bases, with 9 bases sitting between them. Looked up from germline, CDR1 is MNHNY and CDR2 is SVGAGI (reference sequence). This CDR3 contains 13 residues. The CDR3 loop reads CASSYTRGETQYF. DNA of the CDR3: TGTGCCAGCAGTTACACGAGGGGGGAGACCCAGTACTTC.

V is TRBV9 and J is TRBJ2-3; D perhaps matches TRBD1 (5 bases). CDR1 SGDLS and CDR2 YYNGEE come from the germline V gene. This CDR3 spans 15 amino acids. Between the trimmed V and J ends, which lost 0 bases and 5 bases, there was a span of 13 bases. The CDR3 bases are TGTGCCAGCAGCGTAGGGCAGGGCCACATAGATACGCAGTATTTT. It codes for CASSVGQGHIDTQYF.

The CDR3 DNA reads as TGCAGTGCTAGAGAGGGGGGACTAGACTACAATGAGCAGTTCTTC. Protein: CSAREGGLDYNEQFF. The chain uses TRBV20-1 and TRBJ2-1; TRBD2 matches 8 bases. The V gene end was trimmed by 0 bases and the J gene end by 3 bases; junction bases not matched to a gene: 4. The CDR3 has 15 residues. CDR1 and CDR2 (germline): DFQATT, SNEGSKA (reference sequence).

This clone occurred once. This rearrangement joins TRBV20-1 to TRBJ1-2; 8 positions match TRBD1. The V and J ends lost 6 bases and 3 bases, in that order; junction bases with no gene match: 6. The CDR3 contains 13 residues. Germline V lookup: CDR1 DFQATT, CDR2 SNEGSKA (reference sequence). The CDR3 reads CSASQGAYYGYTF. The CDR3 DNA reads as TGCAGTGCGAGCCAGGGGGCCTACTATGGCTACACCTTC.

The chain recombines TRBV5-6 with TRBJ1-4; 7 nucleotides align to TRBD1. The V segment lost 4 bases and the J segment 3 bases; nucleotides outside the gene matches: 3. The CDR3 loop spans 14 amino acids. CDR1 SGHDT and CDR2 YYEEEE come from the germline V gene. The CDR3 DNA is TGTGCCAGCAGCCCACAGGGGTCTAATGAAAAACTGTTTTTT. Translating gives CASSPQGSNEKLFF.

This rearrangement joins TRBV4-3 to TRBJ2-7, with 10 bases aligning to TRBD1. The CDR3 length is 15 residues. Trimming at V came to 4 bases and at J to 5 bases, leaving 8 bases not matched to a gene. Germline-derived CDR1 and CDR2 are LGHNA and YSLEER. Written as DNA, the CDR3 is TGCGCCAGCAGCCGAGACCGGGACAGGGGTAACGAGCAGTACTTC. This codes for CASSRDRDRGNEQYF.

This clone occurred a few times. The rearrangement joins TRBV28 to TRBJ2-3, with TRBD2 matching over 7 bases. This CDR3 is built from 16 residues. With 4 bases clipped from V and 0 bases from J, the junction kept 7 bases outside the gene matches. Germline CDR1 and CDR2: MDHEN and SYDVKM. The CDR3 nucleotides are TGTGCCAGCAGTTCCGGTCCTAGCGGAAGCACAGATACGCAGTATTTT. Translated: CASSSGPSGSTDTQYF.

Only a few counts were recorded for this clone. The CDR3 sequence: CASSYAGRTNYGYTF. The CDR3, as DNA: TGTGCCAGTAGCTACGCGGGGCGCACTAACTATGGCTACACCTTC. The chain recombines TRBV19 with TRBJ1-2; possibly TRBD1 for D (5 bases). The germline CDR1 and CDR2 sequences are LNHDA and SQIVND (reference sequence). The CDR3 sequence is 15 residues long. V gave up 6 bases and J gave up 0 bases, with 14 bases separating them.

The rearrangement joins TRBV15 to TRBJ2-7; a weak D match, TRBD1 (6 bases). The CDR3 covers 13 residues. V was clipped by 5 bases and J by 7 bases, with 15 bases between them. CDR1 and CDR2 (germline): LNHNV, YYDKDF (reference sequence). The chain's CDR3 is CATSYGTSREQYF. The CDR3 nucleotides are TGTGCCACCAGCTACGGGACAAGTCGGGAGCAGTACTTC.

V gene TRBV11-2 combines with J gene TRBJ2-4, with TRBD2 matching 10 bases. From germline, CDR1 is SGHAT and CDR2 FQNNGV. The CDR3 is 18 residues long. The junction had 11 bases not matched to a gene; V was cut back by 1 base and J by 5 bases. This CDR3 reads CASSLVGGAGGPENIQYF. The CDR3 nucleotides read TGTGCCAGCAGCTTAGTCGGGGGAGCGGGAGGGCCGGAAAACATTCAGTACTTC.

This clone was seen more than once but under ten times. CDR3 bases: TGTGCCAGCAGCTTGGTCTACGAGCAGTACTTC. Protein: CASSLVYEQYF. The rearrangement joins TRBV6-1 to TRBJ2-7; D unclear. Trimming stripped 6 bases from V and 3 bases from J, with 6 bases between. Germline V lookup: CDR1 MNHNS, CDR2 SASEGT. The CDR3 totals 11 residues.

The gene calls are TRBV20-1 and TRBJ2-3; 9 positions agree with TRBD2. Germline CDR1 and CDR2: DFQATT and SNEGSKA (reference sequence). CDR3 length equals 15 residues. V lost 5 bases and J lost 4; bases outside the gene matches: 10. This CDR3 is CSAETGRGGSDTQYF. Here the CDR3 DNA reads TGCAGTGCTGAAACCGGGCGGGGGGGCTCAGATACGCAGTATTTT.

In this sample, this clone turned up a few times. One junction end does not reproduce the germline sequence, and a read error may be involved. The rearrangement joins TRBV6-4 to TRBJ2-1, with 10 bases matching TRBD2. The CDR3 contains 15 residues. Germline-derived CDR1 and CDR2 are MRHNA and SNTAGT. CDR3 residues: CASSEGAGGVDDQFF. Written as DNA, the CDR3 is TGTGCCAGCAGTGAGGGAGCGGGAGGGGTGGATGATCAGTTCTTC.

The chain uses TRBV2 and TRBJ2-3; D is unresolved. The V end was cut by 7 bases, the J end by 6 bases, with 14 bases between. This CDR3 is 13 amino acids long. Germline assignment: CDR1 SNHLY and CDR2 FYNNEI. The CDR3 spells CASTYDGEDTQYF. CDR3 in DNA: TGTGCCAGCACCTACGATGGCGAGGATACGCAGTATTTT.

This clone came up a few times. This chain joins TRBV12-3 or TRBV12-4 and TRBJ2-7, with D uncertain. This CDR3 contains 12 residues. Trimming took 6 bases from V and 4 from J, leaving 10 bases between them. CDR3 bases: TGTGCCAGCAGGAACCAAGCTTACGAGCAGTACTTC. This translates into CASRNQAYEQYF.

The V gene is TRBV5-8, the J gene TRBJ1-1, with a tentative D call TRBD1 (5 bases). Germline V gene sequence: CDR1 SGHTS, CDR2 YDEGEE. The CDR3 runs 13 residues. V lost 6 bases, J lost 10 bases, and 19 bases lay in between. This CDR3 is CASTRRGFEGAFF. DNA for the CDR3: TGTGCCAGCACCCGACGGGGGTTCGAAGGAGCTTTCTTT.

In its sample, this clone was seen a few times. The CDR3 DNA follows: TGTGCCAGTAGTATGGGCAGGGCGAATTCACCCCTCCACTTT. It translates to CASSMGRANSPLHF. The V and J genes are TRBV19 and TRBJ1-6; maybe TRBD1 (5 bases). CDR1 and CDR2 (germline): LNHDA, SQIVND (reference sequence). The CDR3 runs 14 residues. Trimming cost V 3 bases and J 7 bases, with 10 bases left between them.

The chain joins TRBV6-1 to TRBJ2-3; 10 nucleotides match TRBD2. CDR1 and CDR2 from the germline V gene are MNHNS and SASEGT. J was trimmed by 4 bases and V by 2 bases; bases with no gene match: 0. The CDR3 covers 14 residues. The CDR3 reads CASSELAGADTQYF. CDR3 coding DNA: TGTGCCAGCAGTGAACTAGCGGGGGCAGATACGCAGTATTTT.

This chain uses TRBV6-1 with TRBJ1-2; D is uncertain. Trimming removed 6 bases from V and 4 bases from J, with 12 bases in between. Germline CDR1 reads MNHNS; CDR2 reads SASEGT. The length of the CDR3 is 13 residues. CDR3 nucleotide sequence: TGTGCCAGCAGCAGAGGACGGATCTATGGCTACACCTTC. Translated, it gives CASSRGRIYGYTF.

The chain employs TRBV28 and TRBJ2-5, with 10 bases identical to TRBD2. The end of the DNA is better explained by TRBJ2-1, so the J call may be wrong. The CDR3 has 14 residues. Germline V gene sequence: CDR1 MDHEN, CDR2 SYDVKM. CDR3 nucleotides: TGTGCCAGCAGTCTAGCGGGAGATATAAATGAGCAGTTCTTC. This codes for CASSLAGDINEQFF.

This clone was recorded a few times. This chain uses TRBV19 with TRBJ2-7; 12 bases align to TRBD1. CDR1 and CDR2 (germline): LNHDA, SQIVND (reference sequence). The V gene end was trimmed by 5 bases and the J gene end by 5 bases; junction bases not matched to a gene: 7. The CDR3 extends over 15 amino acids. The CDR3: CASSAGTGGFHEQYF. CDR3 coding DNA: TGTGCCAGTAGTGCCGGGACAGGGGGCTTCCACGAGCAGTACTTC.

This chain connects TRBV3-1 to TRBJ2-2; no clear D gene. The CDR3 runs to 13 residues. Germline V gene lookup returns CDR1 LGHDT and CDR2 YNNKEL (reference sequence). V lost 0 bases, J lost 7 bases, and 6 bases lay in between. The chain's CDR3 is CASSQDFNGELFF. CDR3 DNA: TGTGCCAGCAGCCAAGATTTTAACGGGGAGCTGTTTTTT.

This chain joins TRBV4-3 and TRBJ2-6; 11 bases line up with TRBD2. The CDR3 is 20 residues long. V shed 3 bases, J shed 4 bases, and the junction held 14 bases outside the gene matches. The germline V gene has CDR1 LGHNA and CDR2 YSLEER. CDR3 in amino acids: CASSQILAGVFSLGANVLTF. For the CDR3, the DNA is TGCGCCAGCAGCCAGATACTAGCGGGGGTTTTTTCTCTGGGGGCCAACGTCCTGACTTTC.

The rearrangement joins TRBV20-1 to TRBJ2-5; 7 bases line up with TRBD1. The germline gives CDR1 DFQATT, CDR2 SNEGSKA (reference sequence). V dropped 5 bases and J dropped 7; count of bases not matched to a gene: 13. The CDR3 has 14 residues. The CDR3 sequence: CSAGLVDRSGTQYF. The DNA for the CDR3 is TGCAGTGCTGGACTGGTGGACAGGTCGGGGACCCAGTACTTC.

This chain uses TRBV29-1 with TRBJ2-1; D unclear. Trimming removed 7 bases at V and 8 bases at J, with 9 bases between. The CDR3 contains 10 residues. CDR1 and CDR2 (germline): SQVTM, ANQGSEA. For the CDR3, the DNA is TGCAGCGCCACCCAGCATGAGCAGTTCTTC. This encodes CSATQHEQFF.

The chain carries TRBV3-1 and TRBJ2-5; no reliable D call. Germline CDR1 reads LGHDT; CDR2 reads YNNKEL (reference sequence). This CDR3 has 15 residues. The ends were cut back, 0 bases at V and 4 bases at J, with 12 bases in the middle. The CDR3 sequence is CASSQDLGWRETQYF. CDR3 in DNA: TGTGCCAGCAGCCAAGATTTAGGGTGGCGAGAGACCCAGTACTTC.